This entry lists 11 T cell receptor beta chains sequenced from one sample in a study of human T cells and chemical hapten exposure. The time point was: pre-sensitization, week 0. Indicated treatment: therapeutic diphenylcyclopropenone sensitization with weekly scalp DPC. TCRdb fed the RACE reads into MiXCR, producing one record per CDR3 protein. Of more than 100,000 distinct CDR3 sequences detected, less than 15% appear once; the ten largest clones hold approximately 3%. The sequencing used whole blood, collected in connection with sensitization to the hapten diphenylcyclopropenone (DPC). Source of these receptors: a woman under 30 with alopecia areata. Some clones in this sample may be carry-over from other donors' samples.

This clonotype was observed at least ten times. V gene TRBV2 combines with J gene TRBJ2-1; 7 bases match TRBD1. V lost 4 bases, J lost 7 bases, and 4 bases stayed unmatched. The CDR3 consists of 13 residues. Germline assignment: CDR1 SNHLY and CDR2 FYNNEI. The CDR3: CASSGTGGNEQFF. CDR3 sequence (DNA): TGTGCCAGCAGTGGGACAGGTGGAAATGAGCAGTTCTTC.

The chain has TRBV4-3 and TRBJ2-7; no definite D call. Germline assignment: CDR1 LGHNA and CDR2 YSLEER. The V end was cut by 7 bases, the J end by 6 bases, with 10 bases between. The CDR3 is 11 residues long. CDR3 bases: TGCGCCAGCAAAAGGGCCTGCGAGCAGTACTTC. It yields the protein CASKRACEQYF.

This clonotype turned up a few times. The V call is TRBV20-1, the J call TRBJ2-1; D is tentatively TRBD1 or TRBD2 (5 bases each). CDR3 size: 15 residues. V was trimmed by 6 bases and J by 6 bases, leaving 21 bases between them. The germline gives CDR1 DFQATT, CDR2 SNEGSKA (reference sequence). The CDR3 region is CSARNKGTSRNEQFF. CDR3 bases: TGCAGTGCAAGAAATAAGGGGACCTCGCGCAATGAGCAGTTCTTC.

The sample holds many counts of this clonotype. The chain is built from TRBV6-2 or TRBV6-3 and TRBJ1-1; no firm D call. CDR3 size: 12 residues. V was trimmed by 2 bases and J by 5 bases, leaving 6 bases between them. CDR1 is MNHEY and CDR2 is SVGEGT in the germline V gene. CDR3 in amino acids: CASSYPQTEAFF. In nucleotides, the CDR3 is TGTGCCAGCAGTTACCCGCAAACTGAAGCTTTCTTT.

The V and J genes are TRBV13 and TRBJ2-3; 7 nucleotides align to TRBD2. Trimming at V came to 4 bases and at J to 4 bases, leaving 5 bases not matched to a gene. The CDR3 extends over 14 amino acids. From germline, CDR1 is PRHDT and CDR2 FYEKMQ (reference sequence). For the CDR3, the DNA is TGTGCCAGCAGCTCTGACGCGGGAGCAGATACGCAGTATTTT. It specifies CASSSDAGADTQYF.

This clonotype came up a few times. This sequence joins TRBV11-3 and TRBJ1-4; a weak D match, TRBD1 (5 bases). This CDR3 contains 16 residues. Per the germline V gene, CDR1 is SGHNT and CDR2 is YENEEA. V gave up 5 bases and J gave up 4 bases, with 17 bases separating them. The CDR3 protein is CASSGDRPARNEKLFF. CDR3 bases: TGTGCCAGCAGCGGGGACCGACCAGCGCGTAATGAAAAACTGTTTTTT.

The chain uses TRBV5-4 and TRBJ2-7; tentatively, D is TRBD2 (6 bases). This CDR3 has 13 residues. Germline values: CDR1 SGHNT, CDR2 YYREEE (reference sequence). Trimming removed 10 bases at V and 0 bases at J, with 14 bases between. The CDR3 DNA sequence: TGTGCCGGCGGGGATAAAAGCTCCTACGAGCAGTACTTC. Translation: CAGGDKSSYEQYF.

This clonotype was observed a handful of times. The chain recombines TRBV20-1 with TRBJ2-2; tentatively, D is TRBD2 (6 bases). The V gene lost 5 bases and the J gene lost 7 bases, with 23 bases spanning the gap. Germline-derived CDR1 and CDR2 are DFQATT and SNEGSKA (reference sequence). The CDR3 has 16 amino acids. The CDR3 sequence is CSAPRGLQLGGGELFF. Here the CDR3 DNA reads TGCAGTGCTCCGAGGGGACTCCAGTTGGGCGGCGGGGAGCTGTTTTTT.

This sequence joins TRBV3-1 and TRBJ2-1, with TRBD1 as a possible D gene (5 bases). Trimming took 4 bases from V and 6 from J, leaving 16 bases between them. Germline V gene sequence: CDR1 LGHDT, CDR2 YNNKEL (reference sequence). The CDR3 has 15 residues. Here the CDR3 DNA reads TGTGCCAGCAGCCTTCATACGACAGACCCCAATGAGCAGTTCTTC. As protein: CASSLHTTDPNEQFF.

V and J are TRBV20-1 and TRBJ1-5, with 8 bases matching TRBD1. The V and J ends lost 7 bases and 1 base, in that order; junction bases with no gene match: 21. The CDR3 length is 19 residues. CDR1 is DFQATT and CDR2 is SNEGSKA in the germline V gene (reference sequence). DNA for the CDR3: TGCAGTGTTCCAAAAGGCGAGGGCAGGGGGCGAAGAAGCAATCAGCCCCAGCATTTT. Residues: CSVPKGEGRGRRSNQPQHF.

This clonotype was seen many times. V is TRBV5-4 and J is TRBJ2-1; D not certain. V was trimmed by 0 bases and J by 0 bases, leaving 7 bases between them. This CDR3 has 15 amino acids. Germline V lookup: CDR1 SGHNT, CDR2 YYREEE (reference sequence). Here the CDR3 reads CASSLVGGSYNEQFF. The CDR3, as DNA: TGTGCCAGCAGCTTGGTGGGCGGCTCCTACAATGAGCAGTTCTTC.